Listed below are T cell receptor beta chains from one sample, sequenced in a study of shared clonotypes between healthy human individuals. Clones were sequenced by immunoSEQ multiplex PCR, and TCRdb holds only the in-frame ones, with some missing. The sample includes over a million clones, around 97% of them seen just once. The sample consisted of naive CD4+ T cells sorted from blood. The receptors here all came from a man aged 25 to 45 in good health. CDR3s include the opening cysteine and the closing phenylalanine or tryptophan. A D gene is named only where the DNA matches it firmly. The size field is filled for only some rows; it gives once, few, many or a size class.

V gene	D gene	clone size	J gene	CDR3 DNA	CDR3 protein
TRBV5-1	TRBD2	NA	TRBJ2-1	TGCGCCAGCAGCTTGGGACTAGCGGCTGACAATGAGCAGTTCTTC	CASSLGLAADNEQFF
TRBV28	NA	once	TRBJ2-1	TGTGCCAGCAGTTTACCCGCCCCAGGGGTGCAGTTCTTC	CASSLPAPGVQFF
TRBV5-4	TRBD1	NA	TRBJ2-3	TGTGCCAGCAGCTTGGGACAGGGCCTCGTAGATACGCAGTATTTT	CASSLGQGLVDTQYF
TRBV12-5	NA	NA	TRBJ1-1	TGTGCTAGTGGTTTGGAGGGGCGCACTGAAGCTTTCTTT	CASGLEGRTEAFF
TRBV6-1	TRBD2	NA	TRBJ2-3	TGTGCCAGCAGTGCTTTGCCCCGGCTAGCGGGAGGAGGGGATACGCAGTATTTT	CASSALPRLAGGGDTQYF
TRBV28	TRBD2	NA	TRBJ2-5	TGTGCCAGCAGGAAACTAGCGGGGGGGGAGACCCAGTACTTC	CASRKLAGGETQYF
TRBV5-6	NA	NA	TRBJ2-7	TGTGCCAGCAGCTTGGACAGGATTTCCTACGAGCAGTACTTC	CASSLDRISYEQYF
TRBV11-2	NA	NA	TRBJ1-3	TGTGCCAGCAGCCCCCCTAGTGGTGGAAACACCATATATTTT	CASSPPSGGNTIYF
TRBV28	TRBD2	NA	TRBJ2-7	TGTGCCAGCAGGGCCGGACTAGTCTACGAGCAGTACTTC	CASRAGLVYEQYF
TRBV6-6	TRBD1	NA	TRBJ1-5	TGTGCCAGCAGACCCGGGACAGGGCTAAATCAGCCCCAGCATTTT	CASRPGTGLNQPQHF
TRBV9	NA	NA	TRBJ2-2	TGTGCCAGCAGCGTAGCTACGTGGGCTAGCCCCGGGGAGCTGTTTTTT	CASSVATWASPGELFF
TRBV5-1	NA	NA	TRBJ2-7	TGCGCCAGCAGCCAAGGACCCTTGACCTACGAGCAGTACTTC	CASSQGPLTYEQYF
TRBV19	NA	NA	TRBJ2-1	TGTGCCAGTAGTATCGCACGTGGGTCCAAATCTGAGCAGTTCTTC	CASSIARGSKSEQFF
TRBV28	NA	NA	TRBJ1-1	TGTGTCACAGGCACGAACACTGAAGCTTTCTTT	CVTGTNTEAFF
TRBV5-1	NA	NA	TRBJ1-3	TGCGCCAGCAGCTTGGGTTCAGGGCTTGGAAACACCATATATTTT	CASSLGSGLGNTIYF
TRBV27	NA	NA	TRBJ2-1	TGTGCCAGCAGTTTATTCTCCAGGCAGGCCTCCTACAATGAGCAGTTCTTC	CASSLFSRQASYNEQFF
TRBV5-1	TRBD2	NA	TRBJ2-2	TGCGCCAGCAGCTTGACCATAGCGGGAGTGCCCGGGGAGCTGTTTTTT	CASSLTIAGVPGELFF
TRBV19	NA	NA	TRBJ2-1	TGTGCCAGTAGTATCCAAGTGGAGGGCAATGAGCAGTTCTTC	CASSIQVEGNEQFF
TRBV28	NA	NA	TRBJ2-7	TGTGCCAGCAGTAAAAGGAGCTACGAGCAGTACTTC	CASSKRSYEQYF
TRBV7-9	NA	once	TRBJ2-4	TGTGCCAGCAGCCCCCGGAGTGACATTCAGTACTTC	CASSPRSDIQYF
TRBV4-3	TRBD1	NA	TRBJ2-7	TGCGCCAGCAGCCAAGCGGGACAGGGTATCTACGAGCAGTACTTC	CASSQAGQGIYEQYF
TRBV19	TRBD1	NA	TRBJ1-2	TGTGCCAGTAGTATCTTGATCGTGCAGGGGGCGTTGGTTTATGGCTACACCTTC	CASSILIVQGALVYGYTF
TRBV2	NA	NA	TRBJ2-1	NA	CASSTSGQGNYNEQFF
TRBV5-1	NA	NA	TRBJ2-5	TGCGCCAGCAGCTTGGCGGGGTACCCCGAAAAAGAGACCCAGTACTTC	CASSLAGYPEKETQYF
TRBV6-5	TRBD1	NA	TRBJ1-4	TGTGCCAGCAAAAACACAGGGGAAGAAAAACTGTTTTTT	CASKNTGEEKLFF
TRBV18	TRBD2	NA	TRBJ2-3	TGTGCCAGCTCGGCGCTAGCGGGGGTCACAGATACGCAGTATTTT	CASSALAGVTDTQYF
TRBV7-2	TRBD1	NA	TRBJ1-1	TGTGCCAGCAGTCCTCCCCCAGGGGGTTTCATGAACACTGAAGCTTTCTTT	CASSPPPGGFMNTEAFF
TRBV5-1	NA	NA	TRBJ2-3	TGCGCCAGCAGCTCGGACGGACCGGGCACGCAGTATTTT	CASSSDGPGTQYF
TRBV15	NA	NA	TRBJ1-5	TGTGCCACCAGCAGAGAGGTACAACAGGGATCAGCTCAGCCCCAGCATTTT	CATSREVQQGSAQPQHF
TRBV11-2	NA	NA	TRBJ1-3	TGTGCCAGCAGCTTAGGTGGGGTTTCTGGAAACACCATATATTTT	CASSLGGVSGNTIYF
TRBV6-1	TRBD1	once	TRBJ2-7	TGTGCCAGCACCGAATGGACAGGTCAGGGCGAGCAGTACTTC	CASTEWTGQGEQYF
TRBV5-4	TRBD1	NA	TRBJ2-5	TGTGCCAGCAGCTTGGCCCTACAGGGGGCAGGCCAAGAGACCCAGTACTTC	CASSLALQGAGQETQYF